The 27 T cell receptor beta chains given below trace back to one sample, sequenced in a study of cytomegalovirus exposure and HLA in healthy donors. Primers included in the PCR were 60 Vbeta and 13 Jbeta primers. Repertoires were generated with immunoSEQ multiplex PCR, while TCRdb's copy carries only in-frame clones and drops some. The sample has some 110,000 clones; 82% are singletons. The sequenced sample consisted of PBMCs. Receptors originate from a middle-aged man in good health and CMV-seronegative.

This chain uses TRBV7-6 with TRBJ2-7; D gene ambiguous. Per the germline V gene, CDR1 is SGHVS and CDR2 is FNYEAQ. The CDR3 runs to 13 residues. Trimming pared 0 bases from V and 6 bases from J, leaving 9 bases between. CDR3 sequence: CASSLALSGEQYF. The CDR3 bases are TGTGCCAGCAGCTTAGCTTTATCGGGCGAGCAGTACTTC.

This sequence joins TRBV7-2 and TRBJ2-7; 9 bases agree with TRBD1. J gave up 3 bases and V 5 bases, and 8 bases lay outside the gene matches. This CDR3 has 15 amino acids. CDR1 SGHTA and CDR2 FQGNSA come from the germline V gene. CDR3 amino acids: CASSPQGATFYEQYF. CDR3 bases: TGTGCCAGCAGCCCACAGGGGGCGACTTTCTACGAGCAGTACTTC.

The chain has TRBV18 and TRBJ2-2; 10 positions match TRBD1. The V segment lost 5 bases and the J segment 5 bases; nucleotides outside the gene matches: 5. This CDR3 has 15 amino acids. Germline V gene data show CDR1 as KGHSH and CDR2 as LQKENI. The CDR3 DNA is TGTGCCAGCTCAAGGGACAGGGGTCTGACCGGGGAGCTGTTTTTT. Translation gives CASSRDRGLTGELFF.

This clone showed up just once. The CDR3 DNA sequence: TGCAGCGCCGGACTTCTGGACAGAAACACTGAAGCTTTCTTT. Protein sequence: CSAGLLDRNTEAFF. This chain uses TRBV29-1 with TRBJ1-1; TRBD1 is a possible D gene (6 bases). Trimming took 7 bases from V and 2 from J, leaving 17 bases between them. Germline lookup yields CDR1 SQVTM and CDR2 ANQGSEA. The CDR3 has 14 amino acids.

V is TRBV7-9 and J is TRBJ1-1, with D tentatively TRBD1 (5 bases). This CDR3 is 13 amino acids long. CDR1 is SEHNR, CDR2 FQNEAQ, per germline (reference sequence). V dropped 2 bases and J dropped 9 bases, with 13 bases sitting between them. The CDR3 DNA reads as TGTGCCAGCAGCTTACAGGGATCGGATAAAGCTTTCTTT. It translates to CASSLQGSDKAFF.

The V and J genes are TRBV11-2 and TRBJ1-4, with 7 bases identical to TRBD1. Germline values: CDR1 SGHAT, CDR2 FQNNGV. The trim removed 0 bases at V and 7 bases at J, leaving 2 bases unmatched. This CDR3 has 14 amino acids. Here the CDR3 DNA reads TGTGCCAGCAGCTTAGAACCAGGGGGTGAAAAACTGTTTTTT. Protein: CASSLEPGGEKLFF.

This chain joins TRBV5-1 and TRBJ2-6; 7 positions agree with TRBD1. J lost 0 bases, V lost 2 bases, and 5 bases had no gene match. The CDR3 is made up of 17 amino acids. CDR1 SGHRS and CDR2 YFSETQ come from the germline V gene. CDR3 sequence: CASSFNRGTSGANVLTF. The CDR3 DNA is TGCGCCAGCAGCTTTAACAGGGGTACCTCTGGGGCCAACGTCCTGACTTTC. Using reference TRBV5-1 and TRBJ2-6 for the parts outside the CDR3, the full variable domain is KAGVTQTPRYLIKTRGQQVTLSCSPISGHRSVSWYQQTPGQGLQFLFEYFSETQRNKGNFPGRFSGRQFSNSRSEMNVSTLELGDSALYLCASSFNRGTSGANVLTFGAGSRLTVL.

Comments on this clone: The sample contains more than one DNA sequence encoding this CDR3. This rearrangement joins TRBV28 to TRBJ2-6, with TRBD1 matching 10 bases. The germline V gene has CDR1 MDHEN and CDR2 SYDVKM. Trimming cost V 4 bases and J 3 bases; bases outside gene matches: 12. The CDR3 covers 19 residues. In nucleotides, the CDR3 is TGTGCCAGCAGTTCCCCGGGACAGGGGTGGGCCGGTGGGGCCAACGTCCTGACTTTC. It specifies CASSSPGQGWAGGANVLTF.

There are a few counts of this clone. The CDR3 sequence is CASGPQLRGRQPQHF. In DNA, the CDR3 is TGTGCCAGCGGCCCTCAACTTAGGGGTCGACAGCCCCAGCATTTT. The chain carries TRBV6-6 and TRBJ1-5; TRBD1 might be the D (5 bases). CDR1 MNHNY and CDR2 SVGAGI come from the germline V gene (reference sequence). Trimming cost V 8 bases and J 7 bases, with 21 bases left between them. The CDR3 totals 15 residues.

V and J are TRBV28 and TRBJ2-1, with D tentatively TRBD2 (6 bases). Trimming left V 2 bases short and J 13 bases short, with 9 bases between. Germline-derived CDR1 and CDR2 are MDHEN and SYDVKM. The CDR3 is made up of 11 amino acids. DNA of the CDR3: TGTGCCAGCAGTTTAGGAGGGCCCCAGTTCTTC. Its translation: CASSLGGPQFF.

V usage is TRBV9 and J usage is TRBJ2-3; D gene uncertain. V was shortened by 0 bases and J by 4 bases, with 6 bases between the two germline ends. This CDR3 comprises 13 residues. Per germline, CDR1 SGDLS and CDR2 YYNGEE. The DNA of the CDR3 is TGTGCCAGCAGCGTAGACTACCCAGATACGCAGTATTTT. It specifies CASSVDYPDTQYF.

The CDR3 sequence is CASSSRQSSSTDTQYF. Here the CDR3 DNA reads TGCGCCAGCAGCTCCAGACAGAGCTCGAGCACAGATACGCAGTATTTT. V usage is TRBV5-1 and J usage is TRBJ2-3, with D perhaps TRBD1 (5 bases). V shed 3 bases and J shed 0 bases, with 14 bases lying between them. The CDR3 is 16 amino acids. Germline values: CDR1 SGHRS, CDR2 YFSETQ. Using reference TRBV5-1 and TRBJ2-3 for the parts outside the CDR3, the full variable domain is KAGVTQTPRYLIKTRGQQVTLSCSPISGHRSVSWYQQTPGQGLQFLFEYFSETQRNKGNFPGRFSGRQFSNSRSEMNVSTLELGDSALYLCASSSRQSSSTDTQYFGPGTRLTVL.

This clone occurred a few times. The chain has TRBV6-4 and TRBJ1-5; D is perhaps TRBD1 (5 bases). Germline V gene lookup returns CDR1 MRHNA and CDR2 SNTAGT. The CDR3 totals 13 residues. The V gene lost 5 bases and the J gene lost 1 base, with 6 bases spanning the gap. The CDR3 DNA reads TGTGCCAGCAGTCGGACAAGCAATCAGCCCCAGCATTTT. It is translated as CASSRTSNQPQHF.

CDR3 sequence reads: CASRAGPNNSPLHF. The CDR3 DNA follows: TGTGCCAGCCGTGCGGGCCCAAATAATTCACCCCTCCACTTT. This chain uses TRBV6-5 with TRBJ1-6; D gene ambiguous. V dropped 8 bases and J dropped 5 bases, with 13 bases sitting between them. CDR3 size: 14 residues. Germline V gene lookup returns CDR1 MNHEY and CDR2 SVGAGI.

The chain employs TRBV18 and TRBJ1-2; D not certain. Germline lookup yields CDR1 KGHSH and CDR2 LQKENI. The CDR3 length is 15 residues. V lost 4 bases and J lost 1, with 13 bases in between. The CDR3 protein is CASSLGRDLNYGYTF. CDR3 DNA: TGTGCCAGCTCACTTGGACGGGATCTTAACTATGGCTACACCTTC.

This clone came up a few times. The chain's CDR3 is CASSPGLARGEQFF. CDR3 nucleotide sequence: TGCGCCAGCTCTCCGGGACTAGCGCGCGGTGAGCAGTTCTTC. The gene calls are TRBV5-1 and TRBJ2-1, with TRBD2 matching 10 bases. V was clipped by 7 bases and J by 9 bases; unmatched bases: 10. The CDR3 has 14 amino acids. Germline-derived CDR1 and CDR2 are SGHRS and YFSETQ.

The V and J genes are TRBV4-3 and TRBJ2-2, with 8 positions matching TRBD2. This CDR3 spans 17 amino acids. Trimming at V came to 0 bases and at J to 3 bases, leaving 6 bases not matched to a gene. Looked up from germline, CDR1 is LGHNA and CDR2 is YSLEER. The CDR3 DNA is TGCGCCAGCAGCCAAGAAGTGACTAGCGAATACACCGGGGAGCTGTTTTTT. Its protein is CASSQEVTSEYTGELFF.

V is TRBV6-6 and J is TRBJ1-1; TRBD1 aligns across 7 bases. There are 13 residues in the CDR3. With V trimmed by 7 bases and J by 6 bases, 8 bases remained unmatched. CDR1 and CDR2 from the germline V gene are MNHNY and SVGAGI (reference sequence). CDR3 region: CASKGTGDAEAFF. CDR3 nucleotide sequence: TGTGCCAGCAAGGGAACAGGGGACGCTGAAGCTTTCTTT.

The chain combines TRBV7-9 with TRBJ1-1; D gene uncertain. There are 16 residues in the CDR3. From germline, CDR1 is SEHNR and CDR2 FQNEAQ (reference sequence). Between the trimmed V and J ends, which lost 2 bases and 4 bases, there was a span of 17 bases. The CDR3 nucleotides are TGTGCCAGCAGCTTAAGGGCCCGCGCCGGGAGCACTGAAGCTTTCTTT. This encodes CASSLRARAGSTEAFF. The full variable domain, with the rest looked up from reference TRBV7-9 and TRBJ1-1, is DTGVSQNPRHKITKRGQNVTFRCDPISEHNRLYWYRQTLGQGPEFLTYFQNEAQLEKSRLLSDRFSAERPKGSFSTLEIQRTEQGDSAMYLCASSLRARAGSTEAFFGQGTRLTVV.

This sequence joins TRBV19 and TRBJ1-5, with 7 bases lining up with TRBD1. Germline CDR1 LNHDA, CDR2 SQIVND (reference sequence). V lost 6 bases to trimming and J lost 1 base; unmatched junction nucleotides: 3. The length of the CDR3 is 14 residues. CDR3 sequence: CASRGQISNQPQHF. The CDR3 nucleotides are TGTGCCAGTAGGGGACAGATAAGCAATCAGCCCCAGCATTTT.

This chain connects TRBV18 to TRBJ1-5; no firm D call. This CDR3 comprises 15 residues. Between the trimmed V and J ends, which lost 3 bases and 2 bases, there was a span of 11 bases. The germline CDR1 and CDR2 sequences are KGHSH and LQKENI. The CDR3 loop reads CASSPGLGGNQPQHF. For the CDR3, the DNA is TGTGCCAGCTCACCCGGTCTCGGGGGCAATCAGCCCCAGCATTTT.

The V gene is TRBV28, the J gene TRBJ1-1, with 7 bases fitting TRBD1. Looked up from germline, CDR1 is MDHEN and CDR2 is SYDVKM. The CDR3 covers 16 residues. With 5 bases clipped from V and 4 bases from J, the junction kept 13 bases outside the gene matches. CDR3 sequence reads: CASSTVWDSKSTEAFF. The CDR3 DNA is TGTGCCAGCAGTACTGTCTGGGACAGTAAATCCACTGAAGCTTTCTTT.

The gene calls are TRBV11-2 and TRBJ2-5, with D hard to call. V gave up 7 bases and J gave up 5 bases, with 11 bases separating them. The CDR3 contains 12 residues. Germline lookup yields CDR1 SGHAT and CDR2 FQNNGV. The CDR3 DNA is TGTGCCAGCACCACAAGTGGCGAGACCCAGTACTTC. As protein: CASTTSGETQYF.

CDR3 amino acids: CASSWTGDGSPLHF. CDR3 DNA: TGTGCCAGCAGCTGGACCGGGGATGGTTCACCCCTCCACTTT. This chain connects TRBV6-1 to TRBJ1-6; D is undetermined. The V end lost 6 bases, the J end lost 9 bases, and 15 bases lay between the germline ends. This CDR3 is 14 amino acids long. Germline V gene sequence: CDR1 MNHNS, CDR2 SASEGT.

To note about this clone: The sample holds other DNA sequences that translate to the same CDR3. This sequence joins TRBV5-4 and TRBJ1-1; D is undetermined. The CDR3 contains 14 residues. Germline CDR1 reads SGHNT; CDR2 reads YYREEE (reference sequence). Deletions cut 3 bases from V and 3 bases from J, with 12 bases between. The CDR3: CASSSGLVDTEAFF. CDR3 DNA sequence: TGTGCCAGCAGCTCGGGGTTGGTGGACACTGAAGCTTTCTTT.

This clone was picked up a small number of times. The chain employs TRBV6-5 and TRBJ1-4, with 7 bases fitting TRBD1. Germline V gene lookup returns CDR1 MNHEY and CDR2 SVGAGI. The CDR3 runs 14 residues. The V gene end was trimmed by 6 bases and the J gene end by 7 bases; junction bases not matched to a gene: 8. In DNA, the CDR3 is TGTGCCAGCAGGGAAACCGGGACAGTTGAAAAACTGTTTTTT. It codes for CASRETGTVEKLFF.

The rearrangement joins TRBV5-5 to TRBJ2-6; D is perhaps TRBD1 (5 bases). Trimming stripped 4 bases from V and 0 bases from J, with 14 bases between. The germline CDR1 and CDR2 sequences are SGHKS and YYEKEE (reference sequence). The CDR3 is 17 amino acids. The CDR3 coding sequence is TGTGCCAGCAGCCTGACAGTGATTCCCTCTGGGGCCAACGTCCTGACTTTC. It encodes CASSLTVIPSGANVLTF.